This T cell receptor (beta chain) was captured by sequencing in a study of CD8+CD57+ T cells in acquired aplastic anemia. On the study more broadly: Recorded DNA amounts for sorted CD4+ and CD8+ cells had an average of roughly 3.4 ug. Healthy donor CD4+ cell samples had a mean of about 10.8 million reads. Study-wide findings and caveats: Patients shared some 30 CD8+ CDR3 sequences with controls. Patient and control CD8+ Simpson's diversity was not significantly different.

The CDR3 length is 13 residues. Germline V CDR1 and CDR2: SNHLY, FYNNEI. V was cut by 8 bases and J by 0 bases, with 10 bases left in between. Genomic DNA acted as the template from which TCR beta VDJ combination and CDR3 sequence profiling were carried out. TCRdb called the reads again in MiXCR, with one record for every CDR3 protein. The sample carries hundreds of thousands of distinct CDR3 sequences, about 70% recorded once. This clonotype has just a few counts. Its antigen is as yet unknown. The source of this sequence is a human donor in good health, serving as a control. J is TRBJ1-1 and V is TRBV2; D unclear. Source material: sorted CD4+, CD8+, or CD8+CD57+ T cells (not recorded which) from PBMCs. In DNA form, the CDR3 reads TGTGCCAGCGCAATACCCCTGAACACTGAAGCTTTCTTT. The encoded protein is CASAIPLNTEAFF. Supplemented by reference TRBV2 and TRBJ1-1, the full variable domain reads EPEVTQTPSHQVTQMGQEVILRCVPISNHLYFYWYRQILGQKVEFLVSFYNNEISEKSEIFDDQFSVERPDGSNFTLKIRSTKLEDSAMYFCASAIPLNTEAFFGQGTRLTVV.